A selection of T cell receptor beta chains follows, all from one sample in a study of shared clonotypes between healthy human individuals. Assay used: immunoSEQ multiplex PCR; TCRdb lists only in-frame clones, some missing. This table holds over a million clones, 96% found once. The specimen sequenced was naive CD4+ T cells sorted from blood. The receptors were sampled from a man under 40 in good health. Both conserved end residues are part of each CDR3. The order of the fields is D gene, clone size, J gene, V gene, CDR3 protein, CDR3 DNA. The D gene is left open where the match is weak. Expanded clones get a size class; other rows say once, few or many, or leave the size out.

d_gene: TRBD2; abundance: .; j_gene: TRBJ2-7; v_gene: TRBV28; CDR3aa: CASSSLTSSQYF; CDR3nt: TGTGCCAGCAGTTCGTTGACTAGCTCCCAGTACTTC
d_gene: .; abundance: .; j_gene: TRBJ2-2; v_gene: TRBV5-1; CDR3aa: CASSDGELFF; CDR3nt: TGCGCCAGCAGCGACGGGGAGCTGTTTTTT
d_gene: .; abundance: .; j_gene: TRBJ1-2; v_gene: TRBV6-1; CDR3aa: CASSGTAGGYTF; CDR3nt: TGTGCCAGCAGTGGAACGGCCGGAGGCTACACCTTC
d_gene: .; abundance: .; j_gene: TRBJ2-1; v_gene: TRBV6-6; CDR3aa: CASSLSNEQFF; CDR3nt: TGTGCCAGCAGTTTGTCCAATGAGCAGTTCTTC
d_gene: .; abundance: once; j_gene: TRBJ2-3; v_gene: TRBV19; CDR3aa: CASSIVWPRVPDTQYF; CDR3nt: TGTGCCAGTAGTATAGTTTGGCCGAGGGTACCAGATACGCAGTATTTT
d_gene: .; abundance: .; j_gene: TRBJ1-1; v_gene: TRBV2; CDR3aa: CASSEQRRLNTEAFF; CDR3nt: TGTGCCAGCAGTGAACAGAGGAGGCTGAACACTGAAGCTTTCTTT
d_gene: TRBD2; abundance: .; j_gene: TRBJ2-1; v_gene: TRBV6-6; CDR3aa: CASSYGTSAYNEQFF; CDR3nt: TGTGCCAGCAGTTACGGGACTAGCGCCTACAATGAGCAGTTCTTC
d_gene: .; abundance: .; j_gene: TRBJ1-5; v_gene: TRBV18; CDR3aa: CASSPGFGNQPQHF; CDR3nt: TGTGCCAGCTCACCTGGTTTCGGCAATCAGCCCCAGCATTTT
d_gene: .; abundance: .; j_gene: TRBJ2-7; v_gene: TRBV5-1; CDR3aa: CASSRVGAPEGEQYF; CDR3nt: TGCGCCAGCAGCCGAGTGGGTGCCCCGGAAGGCGAGCAGTACTTC
d_gene: TRBD1; abundance: .; j_gene: TRBJ2-2; v_gene: TRBV10-3; CDR3aa: CATTGGASTGELFF; CDR3nt: TGTGCCACGACAGGGGGCGCTAGCACCGGGGAGCTGTTTTTT
d_gene: .; abundance: .; j_gene: TRBJ2-1; v_gene: TRBV20-1; CDR3aa: CSARLSVEQFF; CDR3nt: TGCAGTGCTAGACTCAGTGTTGAGCAGTTCTTC
d_gene: TRBD2; abundance: .; j_gene: TRBJ2-3; v_gene: TRBV7-8; CDR3aa: CASSFVRLAGRDTQYF; CDR3nt: TGTGCCAGCAGCTTTGTACGACTAGCGGGACGAGATACGCAGTATTTT
d_gene: TRBD2; abundance: .; j_gene: TRBJ2-3; v_gene: TRBV2; CDR3aa: CASSTAASGTDTQYF; CDR3nt: TGTGCCAGCAGCACGGCGGCTAGCGGGACAGATACGCAGTATTTT
d_gene: .; abundance: .; j_gene: TRBJ2-4; v_gene: TRBV5-4; CDR3aa: CASSRNGGIVKNIQYF; CDR3nt: TGTGCCAGCAGCAGGAACGGTGGAATTGTCAAAAACATTCAGTACTTC